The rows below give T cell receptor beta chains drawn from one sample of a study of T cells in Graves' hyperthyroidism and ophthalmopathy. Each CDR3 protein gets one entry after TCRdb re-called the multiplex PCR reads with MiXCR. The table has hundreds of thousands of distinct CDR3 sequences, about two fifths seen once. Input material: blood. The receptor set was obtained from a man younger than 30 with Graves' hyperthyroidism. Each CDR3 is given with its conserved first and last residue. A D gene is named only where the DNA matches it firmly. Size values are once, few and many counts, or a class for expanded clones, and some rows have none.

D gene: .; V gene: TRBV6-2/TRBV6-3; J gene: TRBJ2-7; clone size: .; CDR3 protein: CASSLKETYEQYF; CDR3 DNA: TGTGCCAGCAGCCTCAAAGAAACCTACGAGCAGTACTTC
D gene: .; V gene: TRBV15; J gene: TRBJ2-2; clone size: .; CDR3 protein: CATSSAREGNTGELFF; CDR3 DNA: TGTGCCACCAGCAGTGCTAGAGAGGGGAACACCGGGGAGCTGTTTTTT
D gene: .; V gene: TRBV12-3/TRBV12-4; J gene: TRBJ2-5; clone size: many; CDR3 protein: CASSPVGAETQYF; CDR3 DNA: TGTGCCAGCAGCCCAGTGGGGGCGGAGACCCAGTACTTC
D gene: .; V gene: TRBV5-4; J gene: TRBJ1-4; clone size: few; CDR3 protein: CASTTTGTGEKLFF; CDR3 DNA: TGTGCCAGCACAACCACAGGGACCGGTGAAAAACTGTTTTTT
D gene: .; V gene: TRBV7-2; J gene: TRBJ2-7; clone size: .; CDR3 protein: CANSLTTPTEQYF; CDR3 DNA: TGTGCCAACAGCTTGACTACCCCAACCGAGCAGTACTTC
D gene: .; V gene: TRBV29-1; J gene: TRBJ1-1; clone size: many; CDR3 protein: CSVDRGGMNTEAFF; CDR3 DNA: TGCAGCGTTGACCGGGGAGGGATGAACACTGAAGCTTTCTTT
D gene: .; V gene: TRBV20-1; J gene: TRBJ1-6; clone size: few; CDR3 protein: CSARTWTASSSYNSPLHF; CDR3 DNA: TGCAGTGCTAGAACGTGGACAGCCTCGAGCTCCTATAATTCACCCCTCCACTTT
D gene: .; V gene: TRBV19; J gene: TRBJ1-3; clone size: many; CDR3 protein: CASSIARGNTIYF; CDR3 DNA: TGTGCCAGTAGTATAGCCAGGGGAAACACCATATATTTT
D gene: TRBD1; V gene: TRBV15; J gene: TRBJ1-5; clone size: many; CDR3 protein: CATSRETGANQPQHF; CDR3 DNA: TGTGCCACCAGCAGAGAGACAGGGGCGAATCAGCCCCAGCATTTT
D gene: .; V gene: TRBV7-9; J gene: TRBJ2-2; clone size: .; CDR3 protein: CASSPAGGTMAGELFF; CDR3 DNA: TGTGCCAGCAGCCCAGCCGGAGGGACGATGGCCGGGGAGCTGTTTTTT
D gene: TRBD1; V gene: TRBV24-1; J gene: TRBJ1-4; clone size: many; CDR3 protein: CATIDSGTENEKLFF; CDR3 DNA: TGTGCCACCATTGATTCGGGGACAGAGAATGAAAAACTGTTTTTT
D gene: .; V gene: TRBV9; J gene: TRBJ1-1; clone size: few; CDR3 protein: CASSVGGPEAFF; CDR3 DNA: TGTGCCAGCAGCGTGGGGGGACCTGAAGCTTTCTTT
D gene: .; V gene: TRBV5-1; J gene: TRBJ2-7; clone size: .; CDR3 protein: CASSPVGVLDEQYF; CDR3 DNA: TGCGCCAGCAGCCCGGTGGGGGTTCTGGACGAGCAGTACTTC
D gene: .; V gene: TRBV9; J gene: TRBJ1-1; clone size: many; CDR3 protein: CASSLSRKNTEAFF; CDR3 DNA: TGTGCCAGCAGCCTTAGTAGGAAGAACACTGAAGCTTTCTTT
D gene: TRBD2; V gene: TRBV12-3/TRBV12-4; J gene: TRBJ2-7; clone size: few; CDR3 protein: CASRSGLAGGEQYF; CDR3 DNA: TGTGCCAGCAGGTCGGGACTAGCGGGAGGCGAGCAGTACTTC
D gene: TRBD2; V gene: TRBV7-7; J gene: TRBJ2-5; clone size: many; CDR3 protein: CASTRLAGGLPQYF; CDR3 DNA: TGTGCTAGCACCAGACTAGCGGGGGGTCTGCCCCAGTACTTC
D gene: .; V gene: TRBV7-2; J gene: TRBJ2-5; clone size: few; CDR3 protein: CASSLGTQQETQYF; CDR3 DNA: TGTGCCAGCAGCCTAGGGACACAGCAAGAGACCCAGTACTTC
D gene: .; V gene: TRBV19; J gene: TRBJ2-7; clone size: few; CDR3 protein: CASSTAPDAYEQYF; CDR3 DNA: TGTGCCAGTAGTACCGCCCCAGACGCCTACGAGCAGTACTTC
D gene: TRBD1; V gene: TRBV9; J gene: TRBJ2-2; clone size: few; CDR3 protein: CASSGYGTGPGELFF; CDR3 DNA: TGTGCCAGCAGCGGATACGGGACAGGGCCCGGGGAGCTGTTTTTT
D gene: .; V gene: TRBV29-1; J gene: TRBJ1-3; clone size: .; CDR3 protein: CSVSRTGNTIYF; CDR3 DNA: TGCAGCGTCTCGCGGACAGGAAACACCATATATTTT
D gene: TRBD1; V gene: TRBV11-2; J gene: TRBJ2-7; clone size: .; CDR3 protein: CASSRSTGPYEQYF; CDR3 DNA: TGTGCCAGCAGTAGATCGACAGGGCCCTACGAGCAGTACTTC
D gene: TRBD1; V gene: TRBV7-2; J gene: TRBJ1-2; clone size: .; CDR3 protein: CASSLRWAGGDGYTF; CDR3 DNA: TGTGCCAGCAGCTTAAGGTGGGCAGGGGGAGATGGCTACACCTTC
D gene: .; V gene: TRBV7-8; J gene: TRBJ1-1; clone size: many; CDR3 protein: CASSLDRADEAFF; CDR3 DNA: TGTGCCAGCAGCTTAGACAGGGCCGATGAAGCTTTCTTT
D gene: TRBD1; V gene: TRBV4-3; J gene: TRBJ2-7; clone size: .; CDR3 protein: CASSQAGTGIDEQYF; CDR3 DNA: TGCGCCAGCAGCCAAGCCGGGACAGGGATCGACGAGCAGTACTTC